A single sample is the source of the 13 T cell receptor beta chains below, sequenced in a study of graft-versus-host responses after intestinal transplantation. Clones were read by immunoSEQ multiplex PCR, and TCRdb kept only the in-frame ones, dropping some. The table lists about 39,000 clones, about 90% of them singletons. The sample here was PBMCs, taken just under 270 days after transplant. The receptors derive from a human patient who received an intestinal transplant, so some T cells may come from the graft donor.

The chain carries TRBV5-4 and TRBJ1-1; no reliable D call. Trimming took off 3 bases at V and 1 base at J, with 7 bases between the two ends. CDR3 length equals 13 residues. Germline V gives CDR1 SGHNT, CDR2 YYREEE (reference sequence). The chain's CDR3 is CASSWWGNTEAFF. CDR3 nucleotides: TGTGCCAGCAGCTGGTGGGGGAACACTGAAGCTTTCTTT.

CDR3 in DNA: TGTGCCAGCAATCCGGCGGCTGGCGGAAACATTCAGTACTTC. Its translation is CASNPAAGGNIQYF. The chain carries TRBV6-6 and TRBJ2-4; no definite D call. This CDR3 comprises 14 residues. Trimming removed 7 bases from V and 6 bases from J, with 16 bases in between. The germline V gene has CDR1 MNHNY and CDR2 SVGAGI (reference sequence).

The chain couples TRBV5-5 to TRBJ2-2; D is undetermined. Germline V gene data show CDR1 as SGHKS and CDR2 as YYEKEE (reference sequence). This CDR3 comprises 15 residues. Trimming removed 2 bases at V and 2 bases at J, with 10 bases between. Here the CDR3 DNA reads TGTGCCAGCAGCTTCAACTATCCTAACACCGGGGAGCTGTTTTTT. This sequence encodes CASSFNYPNTGELFF. The full variable domain, in which reference TRBV5-5 and TRBJ2-2 provide the parts outside the CDR3, is DAGVTQSPTHLIKTRGQQVTLRCSPISGHKSVSWYQQVLGQGPQFIFQYYEKEERGRGNFPDRFSARQFPNYSSELNVNALLLGDSALYLCASSFNYPNTGELFFGEGSRLTVL.

J is TRBJ1-2 and V is TRBV7-8, with D possibly being TRBD1 (5 bases). Germline CDR1 is SGHVS and CDR2 is FQNEAQ. Trimming pared 11 bases from V and 4 bases from J, leaving 26 bases between. The CDR3 has 16 residues. The CDR3 DNA sequence: TGTGCCTCCATGCGGGGGGAGTTATTCACGGGCTATGGCTACACCTTC. Amino acids: CASMRGELFTGYGYTF.

The gene calls are TRBV7-2 and TRBJ2-1; D call uncertain. V lost 2 bases to trimming and J lost 7 bases, with 9 bases between them. Per germline, CDR1 SGHTA and CDR2 FQGNSA. The CDR3 is 13 amino acids. The CDR3 protein is CASSLSQKNEQFF. The DNA of the CDR3 is TGTGCCAGCAGCTTAAGTCAGAAGAATGAGCAGTTCTTC.

The rearrangement links TRBV6-5 to TRBJ1-1; no reliable D call. Looked up from germline, CDR1 is MNHEY and CDR2 is SVGAGI. The V end lost 5 bases, the J end lost 6 bases, and 13 bases lay between the germline ends. The CDR3 runs to 13 residues. DNA of the CDR3: TGTGCCAGCAGTACTCGCCCAAGGGCTGAAGCTTTCTTT. It translates to CASSTRPRAEAFF.

The chain combines TRBV9 with TRBJ2-5; possibly TRBD2 for D (5 bases). The V gene lost 4 bases and the J gene lost 0 bases, with 10 bases spanning the gap. CDR3 length: 14 residues. Germline loops: CDR1 SGDLS, CDR2 YYNGEE. The CDR3 loop is CASSLTSNQETQYF. The CDR3 DNA sequence: TGTGCCAGCAGCCTAACTAGTAACCAAGAGACCCAGTACTTC.

The chain carries TRBV5-1 and TRBJ2-2, with 10 bases fitting TRBD1. The CDR3 is made up of 15 amino acids. CDR1 and CDR2 from the germline V gene are SGHRS and YFSETQ. The junction had 3 bases not matched to a gene; V was cut back by 4 bases and J by 3 bases. CDR3 region: CASSAGTGDTGELFF. The CDR3 nucleotides are TGCGCCAGCAGCGCCGGGACAGGGGACACCGGGGAGCTGTTTTTT.

The rearrangement uses TRBV7-9 and TRBJ1-6; a possible D gene is TRBD1 (6 bases). V was cut by 2 bases and J by 5 bases, with 13 bases left in between. Germline V gives CDR1 SEHNR, CDR2 FQNEAQ (reference sequence). This CDR3 is 16 amino acids long. The CDR3 nucleotides are TGTGCCAGCAGCTTAATCTACGGGGGCCATAATTCACCCCTCCACTTT. This gives the protein CASSLIYGGHNSPLHF.

CDR3 sequence (DNA): TGTGCCAGCAGTCCTCGGGGATCGAAAGAGACCCAGTACTTC. It translates to CASSPRGSKETQYF. The V and J genes are TRBV27 and TRBJ2-5, with D perhaps TRBD2 (5 bases). CDR1 is MNHEY, CDR2 SMNVEV, per germline (reference sequence). Trimming removed 5 bases at V and 3 bases at J, with 13 bases between. This CDR3 is built from 14 residues.

The chain joins TRBV29-1 to TRBJ1-2; tentative D call: TRBD1 (5 bases). With 5 bases removed from V and 0 bases from J, the gap between germline ends came to 7 bases. CDR1 is SQVTM and CDR2 is ANQGSEA in the germline V gene. This CDR3 comprises 12 residues. The DNA for the CDR3 is TGCAGCGTTCTGGACACTAACTATGGCTACACCTTC. Protein product: CSVLDTNYGYTF.

This clone was seen once. V is TRBV21-1 and J is TRBJ2-7; the D call of TRBD1 is as the table states it, not checked on the DNA. TRBV21-1 is labeled a pseudogene. The CDR3 is 17 amino acids. Here the CDR3 DNA reads TGTGCCAGCAGCGAGCTCAGGGGGGCCCGGTTAAGGCACGAGCAGTACTTC. Amino acid sequence: CASSELRGARLRHEQYF.

The V call is TRBV27, the J call TRBJ2-1, with TRBD2 identical over 7 bases. This CDR3 comprises 16 residues. The germline CDR1 and CDR2 sequences are MNHEY and SMNVEV (reference sequence). Unmatched junction bases numbered 7, after V lost 2 bases and J lost 3 bases. The CDR3 DNA follows: TGTGCCAGCAGTTTAGGGCTAGCGGATTTCTACAATGAGCAGTTCTTC. It specifies CASSLGLADFYNEQFF.